The 13 T cell receptor beta chains presented below share a single source sample, sequenced in a study of identical twins. TCRdb re-called the 5' RACE reads with MiXCR, one entry per CDR3 protein. The table shows roughly 250,000 distinct CDR3 sequences, with 7.5% occurring only once. The same specimen was also included in a second study, on yellow fever vaccine responses in identical twins.

The sequenced sample was CD8+ T cells sorted from blood. The receptors here all came from a woman between 18 and 30 years old in good health.

This clonotype was picked up many times. The V call is TRBV7-9, the J call TRBJ2-6, with D hard to call. Per germline, CDR1 SEHNR and CDR2 FQNEAQ (reference sequence). CDR3 length: 14 residues. The V gene lost 7 bases and the J gene lost 2 bases, with 9 bases spanning the gap. DNA for the CDR3: TGTGCCAGCATCCCCCTTACTGGGGCCAACGTCCTGACTTTC. Translating it yields CASIPLTGANVLTF.

The chain uses TRBV7-9 and TRBJ2-3; 10 bases match TRBD1. V lost 4 bases to trimming and J lost 3 bases; unmatched junction nucleotides: 7. The V gene's germline CDR1 is SEHNR and CDR2 FQNEAQ (reference sequence). CDR3 size: 16 residues. The DNA for the CDR3 is TGTGCCAGCAGCTGGACCGGGACAGGGGTAACAGATACGCAGTATTTT. It codes for CASSWTGTGVTDTQYF.

This clonotype was recorded a few times. The V and J genes are TRBV5-1 and TRBJ2-7, with 8 bases matching TRBD1. The CDR3 runs to 13 residues. The ends lost 4 bases at V and 5 bases at J; junction bases unmatched: 5. Germline CDR1 SGHRS, CDR2 YFSETQ. CDR3 residues: CASSPGGWNEQYF. Here the CDR3 DNA reads TGCGCCAGCAGCCCAGGGGGCTGGAACGAGCAGTACTTC.

This clonotype was seen a few times. CDR3 loop: CASRGGSASTDTQYF. CDR3 sequence (DNA): TGTGCCAGCAGAGGGGGTTCTGCTAGCACAGATACGCAGTATTTT. The chain has TRBV2 and TRBJ2-3, with TRBD1 as a possible D gene (6 bases). Trimming cost V 6 bases and J 0 bases, with 13 bases left between them. Per germline, CDR1 SNHLY and CDR2 FYNNEI. The CDR3 consists of 15 residues.

This clonotype came up many times. The J gene is TRBJ2-1, the V gene TRBV7-9; no reliable D call. This CDR3 has 13 amino acids. CDR1 is SEHNR and CDR2 is FQNEAQ in the germline V gene (reference sequence). Trimming removed 1 base from V and 2 bases from J, with 3 bases in between. CDR3 sequence: CASSLGPYNEQFF. CDR3 sequence (DNA): TGTGCCAGCAGCTTAGGTCCCTACAATGAGCAGTTCTTC.

This clonotype came up a few times. V usage is TRBV12-3 or TRBV12-4 and J usage is TRBJ1-1, with D perhaps matching TRBD1 (5 bases). Between the trimmed V and J ends, which lost 4 bases and 4 bases, there was a span of 13 bases. There are 14 residues in the CDR3. In DNA, the CDR3 is TGTGCCAGCAGTTGGGGACGCCGGGCCACTGAAGCTTTCTTT. Its translation: CASSWGRRATEAFF.

The chain links TRBV7-6 to TRBJ1-1; a weak D match, TRBD1 (5 bases). This CDR3 comprises 16 residues. V lost 5 bases to trimming and J lost 4 bases, with 20 bases between them. The germline gives CDR1 SGHVS, CDR2 FNYEAQ. CDR3: CASSRPPTEAGTEAFF. CDR3 nucleotide sequence: TGTGCCAGCAGCCGACCCCCGACAGAGGCGGGCACTGAAGCTTTCTTT.

This clonotype was counted many times. The chain combines TRBV5-1 with TRBJ1-2; 9 bases are a match to TRBD1. The V and J ends lost 5 bases and 4 bases, in that order; junction bases with no gene match: 6. CDR1 is SGHRS and CDR2 is YFSETQ in the germline V gene. The CDR3 spans 14 residues. CDR3 in DNA: TGCGCCAGCAGGCCGCCGGGACAGGGCTATGGCTACACCTTC. Translated: CASRPPGQGYGYTF.

This CDR3 is CASSAHIGGQIEAFF. In DNA, the CDR3 is TGTGCCAGCAGCGCACATATCGGGGGACAGATTGAAGCTTTCTTT. The V and J genes are TRBV7-8 and TRBJ1-1; 7 bases fit TRBD1. The CDR3 loop spans 15 amino acids. The ends lost 5 bases at V and 7 bases at J; junction bases unmatched: 13. Germline V gives CDR1 SGHVS, CDR2 FQNEAQ.

This clonotype was seen at least ten times. This chain joins TRBV3-1 and TRBJ2-7; 10 positions agree with TRBD2. The V gene's germline CDR1 is LGHDT and CDR2 YNNKEL (reference sequence). Losses at the gene ends were 6 bases for V and 4 bases for J; bases not matched to a gene: 6. The CDR3 runs to 14 residues. CDR3 region: CASRPSGREYEQYF. CDR3 sequence (DNA): TGTGCCAGCAGACCTAGCGGGAGAGAGTACGAGCAGTACTTC.

This clonotype was counted many times. The gene calls are TRBV9 and TRBJ2-1, with a tentative D call TRBD1 (5 bases). Germline V gives CDR1 SGDLS, CDR2 YYNGEE. Trimming pared 3 bases from V and 8 bases from J, leaving 6 bases between. This CDR3 has 11 amino acids. The chain's CDR3 is CASSAGYEQFF. The CDR3 region has the DNA TGTGCCAGCAGCGCAGGGTATGAGCAGTTCTTC.

The table lists this clonotype with many counts. The chain recombines TRBV9 with TRBJ1-1; unclear D gene. V was clipped by 4 bases and J by 5 bases, with 9 bases between them. The CDR3 has 12 residues. Germline CDR1 SGDLS, CDR2 YYNGEE. The chain's CDR3 is CASSSQTTEAFF. DNA for the CDR3: TGTGCCAGCAGCTCCCAAACGACTGAAGCTTTCTTT.

The rearrangement links TRBV7-7 to TRBJ2-3; the match to TRBD2 covers 10 bases. The trim removed 4 bases at V and 6 bases at J, leaving 7 bases unmatched. CDR3 size: 15 residues. Germline CDR1 and CDR2: SSHAT and FNYEAQ (reference sequence). The CDR3 DNA reads as TGTGCCAGCAGCTCAACTAGCGGGAAAGCTGATACGCAGTATTTT. This codes for CASSSTSGKADTQYF.